This T cell receptor (beta chain) was sequenced for a study of cytomegalovirus exposure and HLA in healthy donors. Study-wide points: Fewer N-insertions than the roughly 670-donor mean were reportedly shown by an Asian-associated ancestry cluster in a later analysis. Most sequenced TCRs were rare (though some public TCRs occurred in many donors). The presence/absence work took it that sequencing depth was about the same across donors.

The CDR3 extends over 14 amino acids. Germline trimming cut 0 bases from V and 6 bases from J; bases unmatched to any gene: 3. Germline loops: CDR1 LGHNA, CDR2 YNFKEQ. On this clone: No antigen is known for it.

PCR was performed using 60 Vbeta and 13 Jbeta primers. The table came from immunoSEQ multiplex PCR; TCRdb's copy has only in-frame clones and leaves some out. The sample shows around 150,000 clones, less than 85% of them seen only once. The chain has TRBV4-2 and TRBJ2-3; 7 positions match TRBD2. The TCR comes from a man between 50 and 59 years old in good health and CMV-seropositive. Material: PBMCs. This CDR3 is CASSQDWGGDTQYF. The DNA of the CDR3 is TGTGCCAGCAGCCAAGATTGGGGGGGGGATACGCAGTATTTT.